This TCR beta chain was identified in a study of identifying expanded T cells in peripheral blood. Findings and limits, study-wide: Clone count variance between roughly 2-week samples rose with total template count. About 1.2 clones differed between technical replicates, versus around 15 and 19 over time.

During the collection period, no donor immune events like infections were recorded. Germline CDR1 reads SNHLY; CDR2 reads FYNNEI. The CDR3 length is 16 residues. V shed 6 bases and J shed 8 bases, with 22 bases lying between them. About this clone: Its specificity is unknown.

TCRdb keeps only in-frame clones here, not all; method: immunoSEQ multiplex PCR. The sample holds around 100,000 clones, about 87% seen once. The origin of this receptor is a person aged 18-70 years in good health. Specimen: blood. The V call is TRBV2, the J call TRBJ1-4, with D possibly being TRBD1 (5 bases). The CDR3 spells CASREGPGQFREKLFF. CDR3 nucleotide sequence: TGTGCCAGCAGAGAGGGGCCTGGGCAGTTCAGGGAAAAACTGTTTTTT.